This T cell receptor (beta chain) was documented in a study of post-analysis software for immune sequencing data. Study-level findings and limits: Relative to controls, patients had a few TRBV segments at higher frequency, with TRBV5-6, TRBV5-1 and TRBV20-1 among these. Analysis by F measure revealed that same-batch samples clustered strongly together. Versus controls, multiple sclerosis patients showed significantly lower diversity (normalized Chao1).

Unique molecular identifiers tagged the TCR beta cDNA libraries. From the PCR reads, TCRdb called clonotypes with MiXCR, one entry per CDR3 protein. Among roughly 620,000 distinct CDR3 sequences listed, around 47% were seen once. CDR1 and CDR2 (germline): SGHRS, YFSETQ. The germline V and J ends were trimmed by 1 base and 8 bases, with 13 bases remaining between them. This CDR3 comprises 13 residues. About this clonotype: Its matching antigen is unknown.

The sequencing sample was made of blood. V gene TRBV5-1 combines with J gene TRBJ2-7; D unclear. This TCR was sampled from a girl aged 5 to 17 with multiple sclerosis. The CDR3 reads CASSLPSLRQQYF. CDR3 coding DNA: TGCGCCAGCAGCTTGCCTAGTCTCCGGCAGCAGTACTTC.